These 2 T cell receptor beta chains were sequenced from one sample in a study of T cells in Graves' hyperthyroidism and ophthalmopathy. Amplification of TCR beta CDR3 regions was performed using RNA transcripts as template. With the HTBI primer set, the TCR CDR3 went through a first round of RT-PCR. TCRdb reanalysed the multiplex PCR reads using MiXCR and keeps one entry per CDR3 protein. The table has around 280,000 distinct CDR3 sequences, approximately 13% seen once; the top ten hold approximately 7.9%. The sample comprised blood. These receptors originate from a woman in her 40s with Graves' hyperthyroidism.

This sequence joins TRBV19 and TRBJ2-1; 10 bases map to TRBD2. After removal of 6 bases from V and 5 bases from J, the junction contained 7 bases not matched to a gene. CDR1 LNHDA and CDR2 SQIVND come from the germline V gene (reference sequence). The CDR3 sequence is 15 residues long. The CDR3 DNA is TGTGCCAGTAGAAAGCGGGAGGGCATCCACAATGAGCAGTTCTTC. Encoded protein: CASRKREGIHNEQFF.

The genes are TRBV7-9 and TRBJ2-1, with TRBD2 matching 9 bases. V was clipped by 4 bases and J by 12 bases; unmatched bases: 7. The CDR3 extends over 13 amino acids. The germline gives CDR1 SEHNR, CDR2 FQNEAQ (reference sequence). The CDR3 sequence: CASSSSLSGRQFF. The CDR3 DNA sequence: TGTGCCAGCAGCTCTTCCCTTAGCGGGAGGCAGTTCTTC.